The clone carrying this TCR beta chain has at least ten counts. Through MiXCR, TCRdb re-clonotyped the PCR reads. The profile shows 30,000 to 40,000 clones, approximately 19% of them singletons. Nobody among the patients had been given any treatment before thyroid surgery. V was shortened by 1 base and J by 0 bases, with 7 bases between the two germline ends. The CDR3 length is 14 residues. The germline CDR1 and CDR2 sequences are SGHNT and YENEEA. This record belongs to a study of metastatic and nonmetastatic thyroid tumors. The sequence was collected from a female donor with papillary thyroid cancer or a benign thyroid nodule (not recorded which). Some clones in this sample may be carry-over from other donors' samples. Sequencing input: blood. V gene TRBV11-3 combines with J gene TRBJ2-7, with unresolved D. CDR3 in amino acids: CASSLGGSSYEQYF. The CDR3 nucleotides read TGTGCCAGCAGCTTAGGCGGCAGCTCCTACGAGCAGTACTTC.